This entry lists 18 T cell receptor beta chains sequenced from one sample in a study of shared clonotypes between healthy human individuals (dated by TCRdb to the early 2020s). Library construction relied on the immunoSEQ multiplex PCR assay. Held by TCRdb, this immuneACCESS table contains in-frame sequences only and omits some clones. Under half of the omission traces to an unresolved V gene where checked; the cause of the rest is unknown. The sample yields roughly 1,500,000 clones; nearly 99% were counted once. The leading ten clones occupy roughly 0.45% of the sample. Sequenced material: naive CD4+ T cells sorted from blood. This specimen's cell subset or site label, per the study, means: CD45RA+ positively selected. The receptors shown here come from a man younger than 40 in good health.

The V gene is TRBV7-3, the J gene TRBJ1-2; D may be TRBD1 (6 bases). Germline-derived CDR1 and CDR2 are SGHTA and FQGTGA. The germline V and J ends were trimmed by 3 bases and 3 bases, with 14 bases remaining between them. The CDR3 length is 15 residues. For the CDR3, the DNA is TGTGCCAGCAGCTTTAGTTCTGGACAGCACTATGGCTACACCTTC. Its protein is CASSFSSGQHYGYTF.

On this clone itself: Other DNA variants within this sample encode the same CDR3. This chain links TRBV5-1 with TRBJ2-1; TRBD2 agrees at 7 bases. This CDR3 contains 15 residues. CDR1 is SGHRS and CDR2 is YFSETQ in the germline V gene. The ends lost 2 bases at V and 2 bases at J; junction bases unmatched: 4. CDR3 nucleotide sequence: TGCGCCAGCAGCTTACCTAGCGGCGCCTACAATGAGCAGTTCTTC. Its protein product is CASSLPSGAYNEQFF. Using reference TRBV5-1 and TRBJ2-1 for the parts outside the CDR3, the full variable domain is KAGVTQTPRYLIKTRGQQVTLSCSPISGHRSVSWYQQTPGQGLQFLFEYFSETQRNKGNFPGRFSGRQFSNSRSEMNVSTLELGDSALYLCASSLPSGAYNEQFFGPGTRLTVL.

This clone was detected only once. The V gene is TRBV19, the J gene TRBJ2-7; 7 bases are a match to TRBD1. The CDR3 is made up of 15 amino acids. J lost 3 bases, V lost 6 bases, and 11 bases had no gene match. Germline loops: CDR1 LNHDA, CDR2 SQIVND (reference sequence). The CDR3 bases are TGTGCCAGTAGCCGTGTAGGACAGGAGAACTACGAGCAGTACTTC. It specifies CASSRVGQENYEQYF.

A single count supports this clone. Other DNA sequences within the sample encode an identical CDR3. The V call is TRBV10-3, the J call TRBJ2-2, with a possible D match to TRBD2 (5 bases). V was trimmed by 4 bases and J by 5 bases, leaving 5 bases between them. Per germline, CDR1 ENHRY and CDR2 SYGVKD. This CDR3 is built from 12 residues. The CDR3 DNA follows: TGTGCCATCAGTGGAGGGACCGGGGAGCTGTTTTTT. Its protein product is CAISGGTGELFF.

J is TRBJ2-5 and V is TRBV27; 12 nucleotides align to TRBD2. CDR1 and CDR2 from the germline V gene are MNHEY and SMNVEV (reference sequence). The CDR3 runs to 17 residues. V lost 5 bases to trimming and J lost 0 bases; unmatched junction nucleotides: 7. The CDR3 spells CASSRRTSGDDQETQYF. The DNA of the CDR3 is TGTGCCAGCAGTCGACGGACTAGCGGGGACGACCAAGAGACCCAGTACTTC.

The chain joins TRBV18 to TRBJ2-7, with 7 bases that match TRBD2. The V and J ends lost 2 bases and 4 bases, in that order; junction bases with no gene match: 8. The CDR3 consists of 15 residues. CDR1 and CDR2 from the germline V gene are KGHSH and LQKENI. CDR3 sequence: CASSPGGRSGYEQYF. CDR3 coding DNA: TGTGCCAGCTCACCAGGCGGGAGATCCGGGTACGAGCAGTACTTC.

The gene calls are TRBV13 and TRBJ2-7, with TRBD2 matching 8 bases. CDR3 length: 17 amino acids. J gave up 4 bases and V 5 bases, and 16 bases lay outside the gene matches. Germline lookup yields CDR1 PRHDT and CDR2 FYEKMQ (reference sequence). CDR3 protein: CASSRPSSGLVEYEQYF. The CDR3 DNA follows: TGTGCCAGCAGCCGACCCTCATCGGGACTAGTGGAATACGAGCAGTACTTC.

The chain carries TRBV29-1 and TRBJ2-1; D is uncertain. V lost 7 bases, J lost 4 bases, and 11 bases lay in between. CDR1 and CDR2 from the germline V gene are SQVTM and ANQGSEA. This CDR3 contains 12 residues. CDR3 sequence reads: CSARIRYNEQFF. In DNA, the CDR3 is TGCAGCGCCCGTATAAGGTACAATGAGCAGTTCTTC.

CDR3 in amino acids: CASSQDPPGTGGEKLFF. The CDR3 coding sequence is TGCGCCAGCAGCCAAGACCCCCCCGGGACCGGAGGCGAAAAACTGTTTTTT. The V call is TRBV4-3, the J call TRBJ1-4, with TRBD1 as a possible D gene (5 bases). The CDR3 contains 17 residues. V dropped 0 bases and J dropped 8 bases, with 19 bases sitting between them. Germline V lookup: CDR1 LGHNA, CDR2 YSLEER.

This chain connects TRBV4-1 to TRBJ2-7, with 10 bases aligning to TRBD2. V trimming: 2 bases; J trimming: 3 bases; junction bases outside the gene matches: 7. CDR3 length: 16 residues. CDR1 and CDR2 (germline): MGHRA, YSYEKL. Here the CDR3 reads CASSQTLRTSGYEQYF. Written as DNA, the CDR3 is TGCGCCAGCAGCCAAACGCTTAGGACTAGCGGCTACGAGCAGTACTTC.

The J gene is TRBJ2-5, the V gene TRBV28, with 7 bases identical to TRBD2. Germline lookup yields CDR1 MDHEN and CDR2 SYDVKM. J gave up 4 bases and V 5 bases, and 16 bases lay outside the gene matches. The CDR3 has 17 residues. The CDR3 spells CASSPTLGLGSGETQYF. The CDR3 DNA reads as TGTGCCAGCAGTCCCACCCTTGGACTAGGAAGCGGAGAGACCCAGTACTTC.

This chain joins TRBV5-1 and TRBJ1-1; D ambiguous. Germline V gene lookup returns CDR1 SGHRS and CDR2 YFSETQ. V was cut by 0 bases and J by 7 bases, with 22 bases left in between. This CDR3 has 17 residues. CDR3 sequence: CASSLVRETATTDEAFF. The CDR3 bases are TGCGCCAGCAGCTTGGTAAGGGAAACGGCGACTACTGATGAAGCTTTCTTT. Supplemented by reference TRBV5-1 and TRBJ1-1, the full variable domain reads KAGVTQTPRYLIKTRGQQVTLSCSPISGHRSVSWYQQTPGQGLQFLFEYFSETQRNKGNFPGRFSGRQFSNSRSEMNVSTLELGDSALYLCASSLVRETATTDEAFFGQGTRLTVV.

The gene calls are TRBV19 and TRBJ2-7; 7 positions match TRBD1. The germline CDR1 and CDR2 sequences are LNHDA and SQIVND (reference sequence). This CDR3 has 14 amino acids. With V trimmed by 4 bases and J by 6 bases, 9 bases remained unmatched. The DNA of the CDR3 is TGTGCCAGTAGTAAAGGAGACAGGGAAGGCGAGCAGTACTTC. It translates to CASSKGDREGEQYF. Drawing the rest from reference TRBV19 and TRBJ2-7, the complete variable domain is DGGITQSPKYLFRKEGQNVTLSCEQNLNHDAMYWYRQDPGQGLRLIYYSQIVNDFQKGDIAEGYSVSREKKESFPLTVTSAQKNPTAFYLCASSKGDREGEQYFGPGTRLTVT.

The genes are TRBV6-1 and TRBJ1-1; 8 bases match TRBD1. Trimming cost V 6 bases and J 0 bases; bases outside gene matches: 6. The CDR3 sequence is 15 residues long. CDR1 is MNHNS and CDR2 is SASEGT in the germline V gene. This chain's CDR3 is CASSVGQGMNTEAFF. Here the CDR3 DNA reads TGTGCCAGCAGCGTAGGACAGGGTATGAACACTGAAGCTTTCTTT.

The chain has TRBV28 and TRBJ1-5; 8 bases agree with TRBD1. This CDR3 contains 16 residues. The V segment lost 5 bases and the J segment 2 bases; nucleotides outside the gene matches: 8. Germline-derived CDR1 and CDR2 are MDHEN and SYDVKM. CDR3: CASSVRTGNGNQPQHF. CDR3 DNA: TGTGCCAGCAGTGTGAGGACAGGGAACGGCAATCAGCCCCAGCATTTT.

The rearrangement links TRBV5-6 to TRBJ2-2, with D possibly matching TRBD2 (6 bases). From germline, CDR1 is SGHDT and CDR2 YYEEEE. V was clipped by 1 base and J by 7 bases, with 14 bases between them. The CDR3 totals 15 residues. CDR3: CASSLSGLVGGELFF. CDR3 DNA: TGTGCCAGCAGCTTGAGCGGGTTGGTTGGCGGGGAGCTGTTTTTT.

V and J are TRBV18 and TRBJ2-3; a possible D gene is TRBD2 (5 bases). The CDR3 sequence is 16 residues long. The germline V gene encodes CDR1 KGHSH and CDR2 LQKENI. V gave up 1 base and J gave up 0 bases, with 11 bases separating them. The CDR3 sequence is CASSPLFGSSTDTQYF. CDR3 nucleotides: TGTGCCAGCTCACCACTCTTTGGGAGTAGCACAGATACGCAGTATTTT.

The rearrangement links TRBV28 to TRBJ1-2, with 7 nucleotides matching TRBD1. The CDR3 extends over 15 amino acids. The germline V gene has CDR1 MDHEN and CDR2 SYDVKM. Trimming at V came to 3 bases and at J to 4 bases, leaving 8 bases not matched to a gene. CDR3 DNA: TGTGCCAGCAGTTTCGGACAGGCGGGCCTCTATGGCTACACCTTC. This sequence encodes CASSFGQAGLYGYTF.